The 32 T cell receptor beta chains below all came from one sample that was sequenced in a study of cytomegalovirus exposure and HLA in healthy donors. Use of 60 Vbeta and 13 Jbeta primers characterized the PCR. The repertoire was sequenced with immunoSEQ multiplex PCR; TCRdb's copy has only in-frame clones and lacks some. The sample shows about 120,000 clones, roughly 70% of them seen only once. Sequenced: PBMCs. The source is a woman aged 35 to 49 in good health and CMV-seropositive.

The chain joins TRBV7-3 to TRBJ2-2; 7 bases agree with TRBD2. Germline trimming cut 9 bases from V and 5 bases from J; bases unmatched to any gene: 12. Germline loops: CDR1 SGHTA, CDR2 FQGTGA. This CDR3 is 15 amino acids long. In nucleotides, the CDR3 is TGTGCCAGTAGGGCGGGAGAGGTGGATACCGGGGAGCTGTTTTTT. It codes for CASRAGEVDTGELFF.

This clone appeared once. The genes are TRBV28 and TRBJ1-5, with 8 bases that match TRBD1. V shed 2 bases and J 7 bases; nucleotides not matched to a gene: 13. The CDR3 is 17 residues long. Germline V lookup: CDR1 MDHEN, CDR2 SYDVKM. The CDR3 spells CASSLAGTGGEKQPQHF. Written as DNA, the CDR3 is TGTGCCAGCAGTTTAGCAGGGACAGGAGGTGAAAAACAGCCCCAGCATTTT.

The chain has TRBV5-1 and TRBJ2-3; 8 bases are a match to TRBD2. Germline CDR1 and CDR2: SGHRS and YFSETQ. V was clipped by 2 bases and J by 2 bases; unmatched bases: 7. This CDR3 has 16 residues. CDR3 bases: TGCGCCAGCAGCTTTGGGTCGGGGGGGGACACAGATACGCAGTATTTT. Translation gives CASSFGSGGDTDTQYF.

The V and J genes are TRBV7-2 and TRBJ2-1; 11 positions match TRBD2. Germline CDR1 and CDR2: SGHTA and FQGNSA. Germline trimming cut 6 bases from V and 0 bases from J; bases unmatched to any gene: 7. This CDR3 spans 17 amino acids. The chain's CDR3 is CASSGVAGGSSYNEQFF. The DNA of the CDR3 is TGTGCCAGCAGTGGGGTAGCGGGGGGGAGCTCCTACAATGAGCAGTTCTTC. The full variable domain, completed using reference TRBV7-2 and TRBJ2-1, is GAGVSQSPSNKVTEKGKDVELRCDPISGHTALYWYRQSLGQGLEFLIYFQGNSAPDKSGLPSDRFSAERTGGSVSTLTIQRTQQEDSAVYLCASSGVAGGSSYNEQFFGPGTRLTVL.

This clone has more than one count but fewer than ten. The rearrangement links TRBV11-2 to TRBJ2-1; 14 bases are shared with TRBD2. Germline CDR1 SGHAT, CDR2 FQNNGV. V was pared by 5 bases and J by 6 bases, with 6 bases of the junction left unmatched. The CDR3 consists of 16 residues. The CDR3 protein is CASSPTSGRAINEQFF. The CDR3 DNA reads TGTGCCAGCAGCCCGACTAGCGGGAGGGCCATCAATGAGCAGTTCTTC.

This sequence joins TRBV6-5 and TRBJ2-1; TRBD2 agrees at 10 bases. Germline V gene lookup returns CDR1 MNHEY and CDR2 SVGAGI. This CDR3 contains 15 residues. Trimming cost V 6 bases and J 4 bases; bases outside gene matches: 6. The CDR3 nucleotides read TGTGCCAGCAGCCTAGCGGGGGACCTATACAATGAGCAGTTCTTC. It codes for CASSLAGDLYNEQFF.

V gene TRBV6-4 combines with J gene TRBJ2-1, with 12 nucleotides matching TRBD2. The V gene end was trimmed by 0 bases and the J gene end by 6 bases; junction bases not matched to a gene: 3. The length of the CDR3 is 16 residues. Germline V lookup: CDR1 MRHNA, CDR2 SNTAGT. In DNA, the CDR3 is TGTGCCAGCAGTGACTCGGCTAGCGGGAGGGTCAATGAGCAGTTCTTC. Its protein product is CASSDSASGRVNEQFF.

The V call is TRBV6-6, the J call TRBJ1-2; TRBD1 is a possible D gene (6 bases). Looked up from germline, CDR1 is MNHNY and CDR2 is SVGAGI (reference sequence). Between the trimmed V and J ends, which lost 8 bases and 3 bases, there was a span of 16 bases. The CDR3 spans 14 residues. The CDR3 DNA reads TGTGCCAGCTCTACAGGGCTCCCCTACTATGGCTACACCTTC. It codes for CASSTGLPYYGYTF.

The gene calls are TRBV11-2 and TRBJ2-3; 11 bases fit TRBD2. Trimming at V came to 1 base and at J to 5 bases, leaving 5 bases not matched to a gene. There are 16 residues in the CDR3. From germline, CDR1 is SGHAT and CDR2 FQNNGV. The chain's CDR3 is CASSLGASGRRDTQYF. CDR3 sequence (DNA): TGTGCCAGCAGCTTAGGCGCTAGCGGGAGGCGAGATACGCAGTATTTT.

J is TRBJ2-1 and V is TRBV9, with D perhaps TRBD1 (6 bases). CDR3 length: 13 amino acids. Deletions cut 3 bases from V and 9 bases from J, with 13 bases between. CDR1 and CDR2 (germline): SGDLS, YYNGEE. This CDR3 reads CASSGTGRGEQFF. CDR3 sequence (DNA): TGTGCCAGCAGCGGGACTGGCAGGGGTGAGCAGTTCTTC.

This clone turned up a few times. The J gene is TRBJ1-2, the V gene TRBV5-6; D is uncertain. V was clipped by 2 bases and J by 6 bases, with 5 bases between them. Germline assignment: CDR1 SGHDT and CDR2 YYEEEE. The CDR3 runs 11 residues. DNA of the CDR3: TGTGCCAGCAGCTTTGGCAATGGCTACACCTTC. It codes for CASSFGNGYTF.

This sequence joins TRBV30 and TRBJ2-7; 8 nucleotides line up with TRBD2. Germline CDR1 and CDR2: GTSNPN and SVGIG (reference sequence). This CDR3 spans 12 amino acids. The trim removed 7 bases at V and 4 bases at J, leaving 6 bases unmatched. This chain's CDR3 is CAFRGGGYEQYF. The CDR3 DNA follows: TGTGCCTTTCGGGGGGGAGGTTACGAGCAGTACTTC.

The gene calls are TRBV28 and TRBJ2-7; 11 nucleotides match TRBD2. In germline, CDR1 is MDHEN, CDR2 SYDVKM. The CDR3 runs to 16 residues. Trimming cost V 4 bases and J 0 bases; bases outside gene matches: 5. CDR3 nucleotides: TGTGCCAGCAGTTCGCTCGGACTAGCGGGCTCCTACGAGCAGTACTTC. This gives the protein CASSSLGLAGSYEQYF.

The rearrangement uses TRBV2 and TRBJ1-2; D is ambiguous. Trimming pared 6 bases from V and 5 bases from J, leaving 19 bases between. The CDR3 totals 15 residues. Looked up from germline, CDR1 is SNHLY and CDR2 is FYNNEI. CDR3 amino acids: CASRSYQTLAYGYTF. The CDR3 region has the DNA TGTGCCAGCAGAAGTTACCAAACCCTGGCTTATGGCTACACCTTC.

V and J are TRBV5-1 and TRBJ2-7; 8 bases align to TRBD2. There are 17 residues in the CDR3. Trimming took 0 bases from V and 4 from J; bases not matched to a gene: 12. Germline CDR1 is SGHRS and CDR2 is YFSETQ. Here the CDR3 reads CASSLANWSGSRYEQYF. CDR3 nucleotide sequence: TGCGCCAGCAGCTTGGCCAACTGGAGCGGGAGCCGATACGAGCAGTACTTC. Together with reference TRBV5-1 and TRBJ2-7, the CDR3 gives the full variable domain: KAGVTQTPRYLIKTRGQQVTLSCSPISGHRSVSWYQQTPGQGLQFLFEYFSETQRNKGNFPGRFSGRQFSNSRSEMNVSTLELGDSALYLCASSLANWSGSRYEQYFGPGTRLTVT.

V usage is TRBV7-8 and J usage is TRBJ1-2; maybe TRBD1 (6 bases). The CDR3 runs to 12 residues. Germline-derived CDR1 and CDR2 are SGHVS and FQNEAQ. The ends were cut back, 4 bases at V and 3 bases at J, with 6 bases in the middle. The CDR3 here is CASSSGDYGYTF. The CDR3 DNA reads TGTGCCAGCAGCTCAGGGGACTATGGCTACACCTTC. Combining the CDR3 with reference TRBV7-8 and TRBJ1-2 gives the whole variable domain GAGVSQSPRYKVAKRGQDVALRCDPISGHVSLFWYQQALGQGPEFLTYFQNEAQLDKSGLPSDRFFAERPEGSVSTLKIQRTQQEDSAVYLCASSSGDYGYTFGSGTRLTVV.

This chain uses TRBV18 with TRBJ1-2; D perhaps matches TRBD1 (5 bases). The V and J ends lost 3 bases and 4 bases respectively, with 9 bases between them. Germline lookup yields CDR1 KGHSH and CDR2 LQKENI. This CDR3 spans 13 amino acids. The DNA of the CDR3 is TGTGCCAGCTCACCCTTGGACACCTATGGCTACACCTTC. It is translated as CASSPLDTYGYTF. The whole variable domain, remainder taken from reference TRBV18 and TRBJ1-2, is NAGVMQNPRHLVRRRGQEARLRCSPMKGHSHVYWYRQLPEEGLKFMVYLQKENIIDESGMPKERFSAEFPKEGPSILRIQQVVRGDSAAYFCASSPLDTYGYTFGSGTRLTVV.

The rearrangement uses TRBV4-1 and TRBJ2-1; perhaps TRBD1 as D (6 bases). CDR3 size: 17 residues. V shed 4 bases and J shed 3 bases, with 19 bases lying between them. Germline V gene data show CDR1 as MGHRA and CDR2 as YSYEKL. The DNA of the CDR3 is TGCGCCAGCAGCCCGTCCTCCGGGACAACGCACTACAATGAGCAGTTCTTC. Protein product: CASSPSSGTTHYNEQFF.

The V and J genes are TRBV7-9 and TRBJ2-7; D perhaps matches TRBD2 (5 bases). The V gene's germline CDR1 is SEHNR and CDR2 FQNEAQ (reference sequence). CDR3 length equals 12 residues. The ends were cut back, 2 bases at V and 10 bases at J, with 12 bases in the middle. The CDR3 bases are TGTGCCAGCAGCTTACCAAATCGGGAACAGTACTTC. Its translation: CASSLPNREQYF.

V gene TRBV5-1 combines with J gene TRBJ2-7; a possible D gene is TRBD1 (7 bases). Germline V lookup: CDR1 SGHRS, CDR2 YFSETQ. CDR3 length: 15 residues. Trimming removed 0 bases at V and 5 bases at J, with 15 bases between. The CDR3 is CASSLDGQEGDEQYF. For the CDR3, the DNA is TGCGCCAGCAGCTTGGATGGACAGGAGGGGGACGAGCAGTACTTC.

This clone has just a few counts. This chain uses TRBV10-3 with TRBJ1-4; D is uncertain. The CDR3 is 14 residues long. The germline gives CDR1 ENHRY, CDR2 SYGVKD. V was clipped by 2 bases and J by 6 bases, with 10 bases between them. CDR3 amino acids: CAISEAQNDEKLFF. DNA of the CDR3: TGTGCCATCAGTGAGGCCCAGAATGATGAAAAACTGTTTTTT.

This clone was picked up a small number of times. The rearrangement uses TRBV27 and TRBJ1-1; 8 bases map to TRBD1. The junction had 5 bases not matched to a gene; V was cut back by 5 bases and J by 0 bases. The germline V gene has CDR1 MNHEY and CDR2 SMNVEV (reference sequence). The CDR3 is 15 amino acids. CDR3 loop: CASSARQGLNTEAFF. The CDR3 DNA is TGTGCCAGCAGTGCCCGACAGGGGCTGAACACTGAAGCTTTCTTT.

The chain carries TRBV25-1 and TRBJ2-5; D perhaps matches TRBD1 (5 bases). CDR1 is MGHDK, CDR2 SYGVNS, per germline. The CDR3 sequence is 13 residues long. Trimming left V 4 bases short and J 5 bases short, with 11 bases between. The CDR3 loop is CASSAAGSETQYF. The CDR3 DNA reads TGTGCCAGCAGTGCGGCAGGGTCGGAGACCCAGTACTTC.

The chain links TRBV28 to TRBJ1-2; no clear D. V was pared by 8 bases and J by 3 bases, with 13 bases between. Germline values: CDR1 MDHEN, CDR2 SYDVKM. The CDR3 is 13 amino acids. The CDR3 is CASQFGEDYGYTF. CDR3 in DNA: TGTGCCAGCCAATTTGGCGAGGACTATGGCTACACCTTC.

This clone was seen more than once but under ten times. The chain links TRBV2 to TRBJ2-1, with 7 bases identical to TRBD2. The CDR3 totals 14 residues. V lost 7 bases and J lost 9; bases outside the gene matches: 12. Germline-derived CDR1 and CDR2 are SNHLY and FYNNEI. The CDR3 region has the DNA TGTGCCAGCATTAGCGGACTAGAGGTCGCTGAGCAGTTCTTC. It codes for CASISGLEVAEQFF.

The chain is built from TRBV29-1 and TRBJ2-5; D is perhaps TRBD1 (6 bases). The closer fit of TRBJ2-7 to the DNA end suggests the J call may be wrong. The CDR3 runs to 15 residues. Germline values: CDR1 SQVTM, CDR2 ANQGSEA. CDR3 protein: CSVELKDRPSYEQYF. CDR3 in DNA: TGCAGCGTTGAACTCAAAGACAGGCCTAGCTACGAGCAGTACTTC.

This clone turned up a few times. The rearrangement joins TRBV7-9 to TRBJ2-5; a possible D gene is TRBD1 (6 bases). CDR3 size: 14 residues. Trimming left V 5 bases short and J 2 bases short, with 12 bases between. The germline V gene has CDR1 SEHNR and CDR2 FQNEAQ (reference sequence). As DNA, the CDR3 is TGTGCCAGCAGCACCCCAACAGGGCAAGAGACCCAGTACTTC. Encoded protein: CASSTPTGQETQYF. Using reference TRBV7-9 and TRBJ2-5 for the parts outside the CDR3, the full variable domain is DTGVSQNPRHKITKRGQNVTFRCDPISEHNRLYWYRQTLGQGPEFLTYFQNEAQLEKSRLLSDRFSAERPKGSFSTLEIQRTEQGDSAMYLCASSTPTGQETQYFGPGTRLLVL.

This chain connects TRBV27 to TRBJ2-1; 9 nucleotides line up with TRBD2. Trimming removed 5 bases from V and 5 bases from J; junction bases left unmatched: 7. The CDR3 contains 15 residues. Germline CDR1 and CDR2: MNHEY and SMNVEV (reference sequence). The DNA for the CDR3 is TGTGCCAGCAGTGTAGTCCTAGCGGGACACAATGAGCAGTTCTTC. This encodes CASSVVLAGHNEQFF.

This clone has only a few counts. The gene calls are TRBV11-1 and TRBJ2-4; a possible D gene is TRBD2 (6 bases). The germline V gene has CDR1 SGHAT and CDR2 FQDESV (reference sequence). The CDR3 length is 16 residues. With 1 base removed from V and 0 bases from J, the gap between germline ends came to 10 bases. DNA of the CDR3: TGTGCCAGCAGCTTAGATAGCGGTATAGCCAAAAACATTCAGTACTTC. Residues: CASSLDSGIAKNIQYF.

This clone showed up just a few times. This rearrangement joins TRBV6-5 to TRBJ2-5; 7 bases are a match to TRBD1. This CDR3 is built from 15 residues. Germline CDR1 MNHEY, CDR2 SVGAGI. Germline trimming cut 2 bases from V and 4 bases from J; bases unmatched to any gene: 7. CDR3: CASSYLETGRETQYF. CDR3 coding DNA: TGTGCCAGCAGTTACCTAGAGACAGGGCGAGAGACCCAGTACTTC.

The chain joins TRBV29-1 to TRBJ1-1; weak D call: TRBD1 (6 bases). V lost 3 bases to trimming and J lost 4 bases, with 15 bases between them. The CDR3 runs to 14 residues. The germline V gene encodes CDR1 SQVTM and CDR2 ANQGSEA. CDR3 nucleotides: TGCAGCGTTGAGTTTGGGGGCGCGGGCACTGAAGCTTTCTTT. Translated, it gives CSVEFGGAGTEAFF.

In this sample, this clone turned up once. The chain carries TRBV9 and TRBJ2-1; D perhaps matches TRBD2 (6 bases). This CDR3 spans 13 amino acids. Germline CDR1 reads SGDLS; CDR2 reads YYNGEE. Trimming stripped 0 bases from V and 9 bases from J, with 10 bases between. CDR3 sequence: CASSVGRGLEQFF. The DNA of the CDR3 is TGTGCCAGCAGCGTAGGGCGGGGACTTGAGCAGTTCTTC.